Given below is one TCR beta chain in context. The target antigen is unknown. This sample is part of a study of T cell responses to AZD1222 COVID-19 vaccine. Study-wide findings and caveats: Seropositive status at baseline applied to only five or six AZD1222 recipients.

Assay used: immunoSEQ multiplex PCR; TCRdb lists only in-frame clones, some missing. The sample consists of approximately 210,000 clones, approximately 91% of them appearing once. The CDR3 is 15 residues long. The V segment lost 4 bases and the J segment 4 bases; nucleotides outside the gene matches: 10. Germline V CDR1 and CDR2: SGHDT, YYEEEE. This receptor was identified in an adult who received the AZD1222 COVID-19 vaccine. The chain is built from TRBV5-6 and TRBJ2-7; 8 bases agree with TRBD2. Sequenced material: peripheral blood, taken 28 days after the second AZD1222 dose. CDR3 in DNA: TGTGCCAGCAGCGACAGACTAGCGCCGAATTACGAGCAGTACTTC. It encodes CASSDRLAPNYEQYF.